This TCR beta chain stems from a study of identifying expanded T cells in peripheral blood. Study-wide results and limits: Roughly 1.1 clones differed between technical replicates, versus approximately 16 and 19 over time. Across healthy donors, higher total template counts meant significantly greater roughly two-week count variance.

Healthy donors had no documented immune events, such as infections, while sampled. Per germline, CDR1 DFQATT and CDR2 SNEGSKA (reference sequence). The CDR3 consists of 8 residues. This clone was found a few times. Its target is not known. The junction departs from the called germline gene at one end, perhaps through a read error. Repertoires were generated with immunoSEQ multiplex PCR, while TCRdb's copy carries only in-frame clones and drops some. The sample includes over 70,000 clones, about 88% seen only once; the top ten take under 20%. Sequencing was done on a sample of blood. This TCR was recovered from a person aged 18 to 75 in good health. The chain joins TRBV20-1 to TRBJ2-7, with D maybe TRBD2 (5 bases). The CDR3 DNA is TGCAGTGCTAGAGAGAGGGACTTC. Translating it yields CSARERDF.